This T cell receptor (beta chain) was captured by sequencing in a study of CD8 T cells in Susac syndrome. This clonotype was picked up a small number of times. RNA was extracted with the RNeasy kit, and a quantity of about 0.5 to 1 ug was reverse transcribed using random hexamers. Amplification of TCR beta CDR3 across 54 Vbeta and 13 Jbeta was performed with immunoSEQ multiplex PCR. TCRdb recomputed calls from the immunoSEQ multiplex PCR reads with MiXCR, one row per CDR3 protein. The table lists 330,000 or so distinct CDR3 sequences, approximately 90% of them singletons. The CDR3 extends over 14 amino acids. Germline-derived CDR1 and CDR2 are MNHEY and SVGEGT. J gave up 0 bases and V 10 bases, and 5 bases lay outside the gene matches. Sequencing of TCR beta drew on CD8+ and CD4+ T cells from blood. Patients with stable or active relapsing-remitting disease, all of them treatment-naive, made up the multiple sclerosis controls. Bulk CD8+ and CD4+ cells came from magnetic negative isolation; CD8+ TEMRA by FACS.

The source of this sequence is a human donor with multiple sclerosis. The specimen was CD8+ T cells from PBMCs. The chain has TRBV6-2 or TRBV6-3 and TRBJ2-2; the match to TRBD2 covers 7 bases. The CDR3 coding sequence is TGTGCCACCCAGCGGGGTCCGAACACCGGGGAGCTGTTTTTT. It yields the protein CATQRGPNTGELFF.